These 31 T cell receptor beta chains originate from one sample sequenced in a study of T cell responses to AZD1222 COVID-19 vaccine. The protocol was immunoSEQ multiplex PCR, while the TCRdb copy is restricted to in-frame clones and leaves out a portion. This table has approximately 120,000 clones, roughly nine tenths appearing once. Sample: peripheral blood, taken on day 0 of AZD1222 vaccination. Receptor source: an adult in good health.

V is TRBV5-6 and J is TRBJ2-7; D perhaps matches TRBD1 (6 bases). V was pared by 0 bases and J by 7 bases, with 17 bases between. The germline V gene encodes CDR1 SGHDT and CDR2 YYEEEE. This CDR3 has 15 residues. The CDR3 nucleotides are TGTGCCAGCAGCTTGGATCTGGCAGGGGAAGGGGAGCAGTACTTC. Its translation: CASSLDLAGEGEQYF.

This chain joins TRBV18 and TRBJ2-1; no clear D. The ends were cut back, 6 bases at V and 9 bases at J, with 15 bases in the middle. Per germline, CDR1 KGHSH and CDR2 LQKENI. The CDR3 spans 13 residues. Written as DNA, the CDR3 is TGTGCCAGCTCCCATGGTGGCCTGAGTGAGCAGTTCTTC. Its protein product is CASSHGGLSEQFF.

This clone was picked up one time. Its ends do not fully match the called genes, so a read error is possible. The chain recombines TRBV7-6 with TRBJ1-4; the D gene is possibly TRBD1 (5 bases). This CDR3 has 16 residues. The germline gives CDR1 SGHVS, CDR2 FNYEAQ. The CDR3 is CASSLGRGRGNEKLFF. CDR3 nucleotides: TGTGCCAGCAGTTTAGGAAGGGGTCGGGGTAATGAAAAACTGTTTTTT.

This chain joins TRBV7-3 and TRBJ2-7, with TRBD1 matching 8 bases. Germline CDR1 and CDR2: SGHTA and FQGTGA. V lost 2 bases and J lost 6; bases outside the gene matches: 3. The CDR3 totals 13 residues. Here the CDR3 reads CASSLDRGTEQYF. The CDR3 DNA reads as TGTGCCAGCAGCTTAGACAGGGGTACCGAGCAGTACTTC.

V usage is TRBV25-1 and J usage is TRBJ1-3; possible D gene TRBD1, 5 bases. Germline V CDR1 and CDR2: MGHDK, SYGVNS. V was shortened by 8 bases and J by 4 bases, with 15 bases between the two germline ends. The CDR3 has 14 residues. CDR3 amino acids: CASQPWGGGNTIYF. CDR3 in DNA: TGTGCCAGCCAGCCGTGGGGGGGAGGAAACACCATATATTTT.

V and J are TRBV6-5 and TRBJ2-3; 9 nucleotides agree with TRBD2. This CDR3 is 16 amino acids long. J gave up 3 bases and V 1 base, and 5 bases lay outside the gene matches. In germline, CDR1 is MNHEY, CDR2 SVGAGI. In DNA form, the CDR3 reads TGTGCCAGCAGTTACTGGGCGGGGGGGCCAACAGATACGCAGTATTTT. Its protein is CASSYWAGGPTDTQYF.

V usage is TRBV10-3 and J usage is TRBJ2-4; the D gene is possibly TRBD1 (5 bases). Germline V gene data show CDR1 as ENHRY and CDR2 as SYGVKD. This CDR3 comprises 15 residues. Trimming stripped 3 bases from V and 10 bases from J, with 19 bases between. The CDR3 here is CAISDTGRALGIQYF. The CDR3 DNA follows: TGTGCCATCAGTGATACAGGCCGGGCGCTGGGTATTCAGTACTTC.

CDR3 bases: TGTGCCAGCTCACCTAAAACAGGGGGGCAAGAGACCCAGTACTTC. Translation gives CASSPKTGGQETQYF. This rearrangement joins TRBV18 to TRBJ2-5, with 8 bases matching TRBD1. CDR3 length equals 15 residues. The trim removed 3 bases at V and 2 bases at J, leaving 5 bases unmatched. Germline V lookup: CDR1 KGHSH, CDR2 LQKENI. Variable domain in full (rest from reference TRBV18 and TRBJ2-5): NAGVMQNPRHLVRRRGQEARLRCSPMKGHSHVYWYRQLPEEGLKFMVYLQKENIIDESGMPKERFSAEFPKEGPSILRIQQVVRGDSAAYFCASSPKTGGQETQYFGPGTRLLVL.

The V gene is TRBV5-8, the J gene TRBJ2-1; 11 bases are a match to TRBD2. Trimming removed 2 bases from V and 0 bases from J; junction bases left unmatched: 4. CDR3 length: 17 amino acids. Germline loops: CDR1 SGHTS, CDR2 YDEGEE. As DNA, the CDR3 is TGTGCCAGCAGCTTCTCTAGCGGGGGGAGCTCCTACAATGAGCAGTTCTTC. The encoded protein is CASSFSSGGSSYNEQFF.

The chain combines TRBV29-1 with TRBJ2-2; D gene ambiguous. The CDR3 sequence is 15 residues long. Germline V gene data show CDR1 as SQVTM and CDR2 as ANQGSEA. Trimming pared 1 base from V and 4 bases from J, leaving 13 bases between. CDR3 DNA: TGCAGCGTTGAAGCCCCCCCAGGCGGCACCGGGGAGCTGTTTTTT. This sequence encodes CSVEAPPGGTGELFF.

This chain joins TRBV5-6 and TRBJ1-2; D is undetermined. CDR1 SGHDT and CDR2 YYEEEE come from the germline V gene. The CDR3 extends over 11 amino acids. V was cut by 2 bases and J by 4 bases, with 3 bases left in between. The CDR3 DNA sequence: TGTGCCAGCAGCTTAAGCTATGGCTACACCTTC. This codes for CASSLSYGYTF.

CDR3 protein: CASSPAVLSYNEQFF. The DNA of the CDR3 is TGTGCCAGCAGCCCAGCCGTTCTCTCCTACAATGAGCAGTTCTTC. This chain links TRBV5-5 with TRBJ2-1; D remains unclear. Between the trimmed V and J ends, which lost 4 bases and 0 bases, there was a span of 11 bases. The CDR3 covers 15 residues. Germline V gene sequence: CDR1 SGHKS, CDR2 YYEKEE (reference sequence).

The chain carries TRBV7-2 and TRBJ1-2; D perhaps matches TRBD1 (6 bases). The germline V gene has CDR1 SGHTA and CDR2 FQGNSA. Trimming took 3 bases from V and 8 from J, leaving 19 bases between them. This CDR3 contains 15 residues. The CDR3 here is CASSFTPLRGIGYTF. CDR3 DNA: TGTGCCAGCAGCTTTACCCCGCTCAGGGGTATAGGCTACACCTTC. Full variable domain (outside the CDR3, taken from reference TRBV7-2 and TRBJ1-2): GAGVSQSPSNKVTEKGKDVELRCDPISGHTALYWYRQSLGQGLEFLIYFQGNSAPDKSGLPSDRFSAERTGGSVSTLTIQRTQQEDSAVYLCASSFTPLRGIGYTFGSGTRLTVV.

The chain employs TRBV13 and TRBJ1-1, with TRBD1 identical over 9 bases. J was trimmed by 7 bases and V by 5 bases; bases with no gene match: 8. The CDR3 loop spans 14 amino acids. Germline CDR1 PRHDT, CDR2 FYEKMQ (reference sequence). Here the CDR3 DNA reads TGTGCCAGCAGCAGGGAGACAGGGGGTGGTGAAGCTTTCTTT. The encoded protein is CASSRETGGGEAFF.

The chain couples TRBV2 to TRBJ2-5; D is unclear. Germline V CDR1 and CDR2: SNHLY, FYNNEI. The germline V and J ends were trimmed by 7 bases and 4 bases, with 10 bases remaining between them. The CDR3 loop spans 12 amino acids. The CDR3: CASKTGGETQYF. The CDR3 DNA reads TGTGCCAGCAAAACGGGCGGAGAGACCCAGTACTTC. The full variable domain, completed using reference TRBV2 and TRBJ2-5, is EPEVTQTPSHQVTQMGQEVILRCVPISNHLYFYWYRQILGQKVEFLVSFYNNEISEKSEIFDDQFSVERPDGSNFTLKIRSTKLEDSAMYFCASKTGGETQYFGPGTRLLVL.

CDR3 residues: CASSIAGGSQETQYF. For the CDR3, the DNA is TGTGCCAGTAGTATAGCCGGGGGCAGCCAAGAGACCCAGTACTTC. This chain connects TRBV19 to TRBJ2-5; D might be TRBD1 or TRBD2, each matching 6 bases. V was clipped by 1 base and J by 1 base, with 10 bases between them. This CDR3 spans 15 amino acids. Germline V gene lookup returns CDR1 LNHDA and CDR2 SQIVND (reference sequence).

The chain employs TRBV28 and TRBJ2-1; no definite D call. Germline V CDR1 and CDR2: MDHEN, SYDVKM. V lost 5 bases to trimming and J lost 0 bases, with 14 bases between them. The CDR3 extends over 16 amino acids. CDR3 nucleotide sequence: TGTGCCAGCAGTCCACATAGCCCGAGCTCCTACAATGAGCAGTTCTTC. Translated: CASSPHSPSSYNEQFF.

The chain is built from TRBV11-2 and TRBJ2-7; TRBD2 matches at 8 bases. The CDR3 loop spans 14 amino acids. The germline gives CDR1 SGHAT, CDR2 FQNNGV. V lost 0 bases to trimming and J lost 3 bases; unmatched junction nucleotides: 1. Here the CDR3 DNA reads TGTGCCAGCAGCTTAGATCGGGGGGGCTACGAGCAGTACTTC. This translates into CASSLDRGGYEQYF.

The table lists this clone with a few counts. The chain combines TRBV24-1 with TRBJ2-7; 9 bases agree with TRBD1. V was pared by 5 bases and J by 3 bases, with 4 bases of the junction left unmatched. The CDR3 contains 14 residues. The germline V gene encodes CDR1 KGHDR and CDR2 SFDVKD. CDR3 amino acids: CATSGTGEGYEQYF. The CDR3 DNA reads TGTGCCACCAGTGGGACAGGGGAGGGCTACGAGCAGTACTTC.

This chain links TRBV28 with TRBJ1-5, with D uncertain. Germline-derived CDR1 and CDR2 are MDHEN and SYDVKM. The V gene lost 3 bases and the J gene lost 3 bases, with 6 bases spanning the gap. CDR3 length: 13 residues. The CDR3: CASSFGLNQPQHF. CDR3 coding DNA: TGTGCCAGCAGTTTCGGCCTCAATCAGCCCCAGCATTTT.

The rearrangement links TRBV11-3 to TRBJ2-7; TRBD2 aligns across 10 bases. The CDR3 is 17 residues long. The ends lost 2 bases at V and 2 bases at J; junction bases unmatched: 9. Per the germline V gene, CDR1 is SGHNT and CDR2 is YENEEA. In DNA form, the CDR3 reads TGTGCCAGCAGCTTACAACAGATAGCGGGGGGAACCTACGAGCAGTACTTC. Translating gives CASSLQQIAGGTYEQYF.

V is TRBV5-5 and J is TRBJ1-2, with 7 positions matching TRBD1. The CDR3 totals 13 residues. V lost 3 bases and J lost 4; bases outside the gene matches: 3. Germline-derived CDR1 and CDR2 are SGHKS and YYEKEE (reference sequence). Here the CDR3 reads CASSSGQLYGYTF. The CDR3 coding sequence is TGTGCCAGCAGCTCGGGACAGCTCTATGGCTACACCTTC.

J is TRBJ2-1 and V is TRBV6-1; 12 bases agree with TRBD2. The V gene end was trimmed by 1 base and the J gene end by 6 bases; junction bases not matched to a gene: 1. CDR3 length: 15 residues. The germline V gene has CDR1 MNHNS and CDR2 SASEGT. For the CDR3, the DNA is TGTGCCAGCAGTGAAGAGACTAGCGGGAGCAATGAGCAGTTCTTC. Encoded protein: CASSEETSGSNEQFF.

J is TRBJ1-1 and V is TRBV10-2, with unresolved D. The V end was cut by 7 bases, the J end by 0 bases, with 9 bases between. Per germline, CDR1 WSHSY and CDR2 SAAADI. This CDR3 comprises 13 residues. Written as DNA, the CDR3 is TGCGCCAGCATTCCGGGGATGAACACTGAAGCTTTCTTT. It is translated as CASIPGMNTEAFF.

This clone has a handful of counts. The CDR3 loop reads CASSLNPPRDRSPLHF. The CDR3 DNA follows: TGTGCCAGCAGCTTAAATCCGCCCAGGGATCGTTCACCCCTCCACTTT. The chain recombines TRBV7-8 with TRBJ1-6, with D perhaps TRBD1 (5 bases). The CDR3 runs to 16 residues. Germline CDR1 SGHVS, CDR2 FQNEAQ. With 2 bases removed from V and 9 bases from J, the gap between germline ends came to 17 bases.

The chain carries TRBV7-2 and TRBJ1-6, with unresolved D. CDR3 length equals 13 residues. Germline V gene data show CDR1 as SGHTA and CDR2 as FQGNSA. Trimming removed 0 bases from V and 10 bases from J, with 7 bases in between. CDR3 amino acids: CASSLARSSPLHF. In DNA form, the CDR3 reads TGTGCCAGCAGCTTAGCGCGCTCGTCACCCCTCCACTTT.

V is TRBV4-2 and J is TRBJ2-1; 9 bases are shared with TRBD2. The V gene end was trimmed by 0 bases and the J gene end by 6 bases; junction bases not matched to a gene: 9. CDR1 and CDR2 from the germline V gene are LGHNA and YNFKEQ. The CDR3 loop spans 17 amino acids. The CDR3 loop reads CASSQERAGGRGNEQFF. CDR3 DNA sequence: TGTGCCAGCAGCCAAGAAAGAGCGGGAGGACGGGGCAATGAGCAGTTCTTC.

CDR3 bases: TGTGCCACCAGCAGAGATGGAGGGGGTTCACCCCTCCACTTT. Amino acids: CATSRDGGGSPLHF. This rearrangement joins TRBV15 to TRBJ1-6; D is possibly TRBD1 (6 bases). CDR3 length: 14 residues. Per the germline V gene, CDR1 is LNHNV and CDR2 is YYDKDF (reference sequence). Trimming removed 0 bases at V and 9 bases at J, with 9 bases between.

This chain joins TRBV5-6 and TRBJ1-1, with D possibly TRBD1 on 5 matching bases. CDR3 length: 14 residues. Trimming stripped 2 bases from V and 5 bases from J, with 13 bases between. Per germline, CDR1 SGHDT and CDR2 YYEEEE. The CDR3 DNA reads TGTGCCAGCAGCTTTGGGTTTGGGGGGACTGAAGCTTTCTTT. Protein: CASSFGFGGTEAFF.

This clone has only one observation. The V and J genes are TRBV29-1 and TRBJ2-7; the D is unclear. V lost 3 bases, J lost 2 bases, and 5 bases lay in between. Germline CDR1 reads SQVTM; CDR2 reads ANQGSEA. The CDR3 runs to 11 residues. CDR3 coding DNA: TGCAGCGTTGACTCAGCCTACGAGCAGTACTTC. This codes for CSVDSAYEQYF.

The chain uses TRBV6-6 and TRBJ1-6; D uncertain. The V gene lost 2 bases and the J gene lost 8 bases, with 7 bases spanning the gap. CDR1 MNHNY and CDR2 SVGAGI come from the germline V gene (reference sequence). CDR3 length: 13 residues. CDR3: CASSYRTDSPLHF. In nucleotides, the CDR3 is TGTGCCAGCAGTTACCGGACCGATTCACCCCTCCACTTT.